The rows below give T cell receptor beta chains drawn from one sample of a study of CD8+ T cells in alopecia areata. Method: immunoSEQ multiplex PCR; TCRdb's copy keeps in-frame clones and lacks some. The sample consists of some 42,000 clones, 80% to 95% of them appearing once. Sequenced material: CD8+ T cells sorted from blood, taken at week 24, from a patient treated with tofacitinib. The receptors here all came from a human donor with alopecia areata. The CDR3 runs from the conserved cysteine through the conserved F or W. A D gene is named only where the DNA matches it firmly. Only some rows state a clone size, as once, few, many or a class for expanded clones.

d_gene: .
v_gene: TRBV29-1
abundance: .
j_gene: TRBJ2-7
CDR3nt: TGCAGCGTTGTTACAGGGAGGTCCAACGAGCAGTACTTC
CDR3aa: CSVVTGRSNEQYF

d_gene: TRBD1
v_gene: TRBV11-2
abundance: .
j_gene: TRBJ2-7
CDR3nt: TGTGCCAGCAGCTTCGGGACAGATACCTACGAGCAGTACTTC
CDR3aa: CASSFGTDTYEQYF

d_gene: TRBD1
v_gene: TRBV10-3
abundance: .
j_gene: TRBJ2-7
CDR3nt: TGTGCCATCAGTGAGACCTGGACAGGGGGACCCTACGAGCAGTACTTC
CDR3aa: CAISETWTGGPYEQYF

d_gene: TRBD2
v_gene: TRBV27
abundance: .
j_gene: TRBJ2-5
CDR3nt: TGTGCCAGCAGTTTATTCACTAGCGGCCAAGAGACCCAGTACTTC
CDR3aa: CASSLFTSGQETQYF

d_gene: TRBD2
v_gene: TRBV19
abundance: .
j_gene: TRBJ2-7
CDR3nt: TGTGCCAGTGGTGCTGCGGGGGGCTACGAGCAGTACTTC
CDR3aa: CASGAAGGYEQYF

d_gene: .
v_gene: TRBV2
abundance: .
j_gene: TRBJ2-2
CDR3nt: TGTGCCACACAGGGTAACACCGGGGAGCTGTTTTTT
CDR3aa: CATQGNTGELFF

d_gene: TRBD2
v_gene: TRBV27
abundance: .
j_gene: TRBJ2-3
CDR3nt: TGTGCCAGCAGGCATAGCGGGGGGAGCACAGATACGCAGTATTTT
CDR3aa: CASRHSGGSTDTQYF

d_gene: .
v_gene: TRBV30
abundance: .
j_gene: TRBJ2-3
CDR3nt: TGTGCCTGGGACCACAGCAGGTTAGATACGCAGTATTTT
CDR3aa: CAWDHSRLDTQYF

d_gene: TRBD1
v_gene: TRBV29-1
abundance: .
j_gene: TRBJ2-4
CDR3nt: TGCAGCGTTGAAGGGGGTACCGCAGGGGGCTTAGCCAAAAACATTCAGTACTTC
CDR3aa: CSVEGGTAGGLAKNIQYF

d_gene: .
v_gene: TRBV7-8
abundance: .
j_gene: TRBJ1-5
CDR3nt: TGTGCCAGCAGCTTAGATATCGGCAGGGCCAATCAGCCCCAGCATTTT
CDR3aa: CASSLDIGRANQPQHF

d_gene: .
v_gene: TRBV14
abundance: .
j_gene: TRBJ2-7
CDR3nt: TGTGCCAGCAGCTCTCCGGCAGGGCAAGTTCCCTACGAGCAGTACTTC
CDR3aa: CASSSPAGQVPYEQYF

d_gene: TRBD2
v_gene: TRBV6-4
abundance: .
j_gene: TRBJ2-1
CDR3nt: TGTGCCAGCAGTGACCGAGGAGGGCGGGGGGGCAATGAGCAGTTCTTC
CDR3aa: CASSDRGGRGGNEQFF

d_gene: TRBD1
v_gene: TRBV6-1
abundance: .
j_gene: TRBJ1-2
CDR3nt: TGTGCCAGCAGTCAAGGGACAGATTTTTTCTCGAGCGGCTACACCTTC
CDR3aa: CASSQGTDFFSSGYTF

d_gene: .
v_gene: TRBV4-2
abundance: few
j_gene: TRBJ2-3
CDR3nt: TGTGCCAGCAGCCAAGATTGGGGAAGCACAGATACGCAGTATTTT
CDR3aa: CASSQDWGSTDTQYF

d_gene: .
v_gene: TRBV5-8
abundance: .
j_gene: TRBJ2-1
CDR3nt: TGTGCCAGCAGCCTGGCGCCCCCTCAGACGACCTCCTACAATGAGCAGTTCTTC
CDR3aa: CASSLAPPQTTSYNEQFF

d_gene: .
v_gene: TRBV4-1
abundance: .
j_gene: TRBJ2-1
CDR3nt: TGCGCCAGCAGCCAAGATGTTGAGCAGTTCTTC
CDR3aa: CASSQDVEQFF

d_gene: TRBD2
v_gene: TRBV5-4
abundance: once
j_gene: TRBJ2-1
CDR3nt: TGTGCCAGCAGCCGGGGCGGGGGGGCTGCAAATGAGCAGTTCTTC
CDR3aa: CASSRGGGAANEQFF

d_gene: .
v_gene: TRBV6-4
abundance: .
j_gene: TRBJ2-2
CDR3nt: TGTGCCAGCGCGCACAGGGCCGACACCGGGGAGCTGTTTTTT
CDR3aa: CASAHRADTGELFF

d_gene: .
v_gene: TRBV6-5
abundance: few
j_gene: TRBJ2-7
CDR3nt: TGTGCCAGCAGTTACTCGAAGGAATCTCCCTACGAGCAGTACTTC
CDR3aa: CASSYSKESPYEQYF

d_gene: .
v_gene: TRBV30
abundance: .
j_gene: TRBJ2-7
CDR3nt: TGTGCCTGGAGTTTAGGAGGGGGGTCCTACGAGCAGTACTTC
CDR3aa: CAWSLGGGSYEQYF

d_gene: TRBD1
v_gene: TRBV28
abundance: .
j_gene: TRBJ1-5
CDR3nt: TGTGCCAGCAGCCCCCCGAGCGGGACAGGGGATCCCAATCAGCCCCAGCATTTT
CDR3aa: CASSPPSGTGDPNQPQHF

d_gene: TRBD1
v_gene: TRBV28
abundance: .
j_gene: TRBJ2-7
CDR3nt: TGTGCCAGCAGTTTAAGACAGGGCTACGAGCAGTACTTC
CDR3aa: CASSLRQGYEQYF

d_gene: .
v_gene: TRBV29-1
abundance: .
j_gene: TRBJ2-7
CDR3nt: TGCAGCGTTGAGCGTATACAGGAGTCAGCCGAGCAGTACTTC
CDR3aa: CSVERIQESAEQYF

d_gene: TRBD1
v_gene: TRBV6-6
abundance: .
j_gene: TRBJ2-2
CDR3nt: TGTGCCAGCAGCTCCGGGACAGAGAACACCGGGGAGCTGTTTTTT
CDR3aa: CASSSGTENTGELFF

d_gene: .
v_gene: TRBV7-2
abundance: .
j_gene: TRBJ2-1
CDR3nt: TGTGCCAGCAGCTTAGGGGCCTTGGCGAGCGATGAGCAGTTCTTC
CDR3aa: CASSLGALASDEQFF

d_gene: .
v_gene: TRBV6-1
abundance: .
j_gene: TRBJ2-7
CDR3nt: TGTGCCAGCAGGTATACCTACGAGCAGTACTTC
CDR3aa: CASRYTYEQYF

d_gene: TRBD1
v_gene: TRBV4-1
abundance: .
j_gene: TRBJ1-1
CDR3nt: TGCGCCAGCAGCCATGCTGACAGGGGATACACTGAAGCTTTCTTT
CDR3aa: CASSHADRGYTEAFF

d_gene: .
v_gene: TRBV28
abundance: .
j_gene: TRBJ2-3
CDR3nt: TGTGCCAGCAGTTTGTATGCAGATACGCAGTATTTT
CDR3aa: CASSLYADTQYF

d_gene: TRBD1
v_gene: TRBV18
abundance: .
j_gene: TRBJ2-1
CDR3nt: TGTGCCAGCTCACCACCAAATAGAGCGACAGGGGACAATGAGCAGTTCTTC
CDR3aa: CASSPPNRATGDNEQFF

d_gene: .
v_gene: TRBV5-6
abundance: .
j_gene: TRBJ2-3
CDR3nt: TGTGCCAGCAGCCCCACTAGCACAGATACGCAGTATTTT
CDR3aa: CASSPTSTDTQYF

d_gene: .
v_gene: TRBV4-2
abundance: .
j_gene: TRBJ2-1
CDR3nt: TGTGCCAGCAGCCAAGACCGGGGGATTTACAATGAGCAGTTCTTC
CDR3aa: CASSQDRGIYNEQFF

d_gene: .
v_gene: TRBV7-9
abundance: .
j_gene: TRBJ2-7
CDR3nt: TGTGCCAGCAGCCCAAGCAGGAATCCCTACGAGCAGTACTTC
CDR3aa: CASSPSRNPYEQYF

d_gene: .
v_gene: TRBV28
abundance: .
j_gene: TRBJ2-2
CDR3nt: TGTGCCAGCAGTCCCCCGTTGGAGACCGGGGAGCTGTTTTTT
CDR3aa: CASSPPLETGELFF

d_gene: TRBD1
v_gene: TRBV6-1
abundance: .
j_gene: TRBJ2-1
CDR3nt: TGTGCCAGCAGTGATTTAATCCTGGGGACAGACCTCGATTTCGATGAGCAGTTCTTC
CDR3aa: CASSDLILGTDLDFDEQFF